Given below is one T cell receptor (beta chain) in context. Its antigen is undetermined. These data belong to a study of vaccination and CD4 T cells after COVID-19. Study as a whole: Convalescents were six males and four females, two of them Hispanic.

The treatment denotes: approximately 9-day PBMC culture with coronavirus spike peptide pools or control peptides (ViraFEST assay). Fresh replacement IL-2 medium substituted for half the medium on days 3 and 7. Germline V lookup: CDR1 SGHTA, CDR2 FQGNSA. CDR3 length: 17 residues. V lost 3 bases and J lost 0; bases outside the gene matches: 6. Sequenced with the Oncomine TCR Beta short-read assay was DNA taken from cultured CD4+ T cells. TCRdb reprocessed the PCR reads via MiXCR and lists one record per CDR3 protein. The table lists over 15,000 distinct CDR3 sequences, approximately 57% of them singletons, with about 9% in the top ten.

The chain carries TRBV7-2 and TRBJ2-3; 10 positions match TRBD2. The receptor was isolated from a human donor who had recovered from COVID-19. The specimen sequenced was CD4+ T cells from blood, cultured in vitro. The CDR3 protein is CASSLGSGRRSTDTQYF. In nucleotides, the CDR3 is TGTGCCAGCAGCTTGGGTAGCGGGAGGAGAAGCACAGATACGCAGTATTTT.